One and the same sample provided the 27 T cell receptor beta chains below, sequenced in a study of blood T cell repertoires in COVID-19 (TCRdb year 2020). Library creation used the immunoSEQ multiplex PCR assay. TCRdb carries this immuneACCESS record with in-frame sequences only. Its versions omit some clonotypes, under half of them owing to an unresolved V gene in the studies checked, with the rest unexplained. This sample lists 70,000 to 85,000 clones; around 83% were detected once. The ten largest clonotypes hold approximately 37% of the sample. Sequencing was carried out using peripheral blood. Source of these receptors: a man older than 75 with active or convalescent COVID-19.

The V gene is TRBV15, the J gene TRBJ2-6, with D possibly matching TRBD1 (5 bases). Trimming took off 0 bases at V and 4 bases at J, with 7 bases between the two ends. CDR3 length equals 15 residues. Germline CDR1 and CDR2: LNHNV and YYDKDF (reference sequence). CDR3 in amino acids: CATSRDQGGANVLTF. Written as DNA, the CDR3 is TGTGCCACCAGCAGAGATCAGGGCGGGGCCAACGTCCTGACTTTC.

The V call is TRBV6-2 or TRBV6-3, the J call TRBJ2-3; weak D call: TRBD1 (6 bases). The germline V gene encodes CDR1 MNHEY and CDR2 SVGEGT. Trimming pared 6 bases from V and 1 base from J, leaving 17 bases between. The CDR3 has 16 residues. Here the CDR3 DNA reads TGTGCCAGCAGCCAACGGGGCAGGGGAGGCACAGATACGCAGTATTTT. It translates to CASSQRGRGGTDTQYF.

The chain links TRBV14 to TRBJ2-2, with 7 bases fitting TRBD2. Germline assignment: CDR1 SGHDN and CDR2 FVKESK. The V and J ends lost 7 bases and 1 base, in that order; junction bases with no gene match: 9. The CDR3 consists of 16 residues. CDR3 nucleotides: TGTGCCAGCAAGGCGACTGCTAGCGGGAACACCGGGGAGCTGTTTTTT. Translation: CASKATASGNTGELFF.

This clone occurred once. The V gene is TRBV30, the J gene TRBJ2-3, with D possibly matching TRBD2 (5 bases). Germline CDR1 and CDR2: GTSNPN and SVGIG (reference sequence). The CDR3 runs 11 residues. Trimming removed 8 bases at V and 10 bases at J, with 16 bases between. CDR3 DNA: TGTGCCGGGCGAGGTCGGGGAGCGCAGTATTTT. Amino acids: CAGRGRGAQYF.

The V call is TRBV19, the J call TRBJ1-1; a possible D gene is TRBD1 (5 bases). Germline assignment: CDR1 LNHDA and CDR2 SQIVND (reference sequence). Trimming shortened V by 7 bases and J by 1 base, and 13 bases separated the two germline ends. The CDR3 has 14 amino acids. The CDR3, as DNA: TGTGCCAGTATGGGACTTTTGAGGAACACTGAAGCTTTCTTT. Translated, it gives CASMGLLRNTEAFF.

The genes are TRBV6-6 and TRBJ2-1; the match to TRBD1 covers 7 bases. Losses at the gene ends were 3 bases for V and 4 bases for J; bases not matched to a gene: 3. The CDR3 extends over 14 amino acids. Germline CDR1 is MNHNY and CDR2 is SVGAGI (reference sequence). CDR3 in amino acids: CASSYGTDYNEQFF. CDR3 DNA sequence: TGTGCCAGCAGTTATGGGACAGATTACAATGAGCAGTTCTTC.

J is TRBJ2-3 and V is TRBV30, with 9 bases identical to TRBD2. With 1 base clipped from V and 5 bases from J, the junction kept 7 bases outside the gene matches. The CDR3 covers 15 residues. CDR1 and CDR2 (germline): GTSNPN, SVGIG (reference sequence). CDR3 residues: CAWSGRRGGVDTQYF. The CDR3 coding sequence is TGTGCCTGGAGTGGAAGGCGGGGGGGCGTAGATACGCAGTATTTT.

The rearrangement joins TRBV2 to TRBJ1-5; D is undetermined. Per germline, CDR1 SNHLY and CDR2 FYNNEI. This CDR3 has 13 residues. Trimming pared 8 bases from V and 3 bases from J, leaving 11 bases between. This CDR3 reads CASLADVNQPQHF. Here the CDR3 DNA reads TGTGCCAGCCTAGCAGATGTCAATCAGCCCCAGCATTTT. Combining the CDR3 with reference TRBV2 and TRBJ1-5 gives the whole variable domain EPEVTQTPSHQVTQMGQEVILRCVPISNHLYFYWYRQILGQKVEFLVSFYNNEISEKSEIFDDQFSVERPDGSNFTLKIRSTKLEDSAMYFCASLADVNQPQHFGDGTRLSIL.

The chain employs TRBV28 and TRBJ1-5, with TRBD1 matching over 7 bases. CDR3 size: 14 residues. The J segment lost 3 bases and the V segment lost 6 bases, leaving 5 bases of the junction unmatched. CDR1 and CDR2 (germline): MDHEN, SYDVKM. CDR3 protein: CASRKGADNQPQHF. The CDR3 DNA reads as TGTGCCAGCAGAAAGGGGGCTGACAATCAGCCCCAGCATTTT.

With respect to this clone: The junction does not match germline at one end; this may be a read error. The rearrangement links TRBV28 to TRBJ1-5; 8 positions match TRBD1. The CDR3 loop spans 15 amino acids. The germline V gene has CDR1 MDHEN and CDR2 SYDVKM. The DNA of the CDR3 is TGTGCCAGCAGTTTTAGGACAGGGCGCAATCAGCTCCAGCATTTT. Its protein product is CASSFRTGRNQLQHF. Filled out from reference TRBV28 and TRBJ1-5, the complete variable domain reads DVKVTQSSRYLVKRTGEKVFLECVQDMDHENMFWYRQDPGLGLRLIYFSYDVKMKEKGDIPEGYSVSREKKERFSLILESASTNQTSMYLCASSFRTGRNQLQHFGDGTRLSIL.

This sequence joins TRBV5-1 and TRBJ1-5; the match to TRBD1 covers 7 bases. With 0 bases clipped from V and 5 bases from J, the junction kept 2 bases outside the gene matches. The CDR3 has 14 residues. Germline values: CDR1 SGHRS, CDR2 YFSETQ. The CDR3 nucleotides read TGCGCCAGCAGCTTGGGGGACAGACATCAGCCCCAGCATTTT. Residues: CASSLGDRHQPQHF. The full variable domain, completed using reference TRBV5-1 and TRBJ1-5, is KAGVTQTPRYLIKTRGQQVTLSCSPISGHRSVSWYQQTPGQGLQFLFEYFSETQRNKGNFPGRFSGRQFSNSRSEMNVSTLELGDSALYLCASSLGDRHQPQHFGDGTRLSIL.

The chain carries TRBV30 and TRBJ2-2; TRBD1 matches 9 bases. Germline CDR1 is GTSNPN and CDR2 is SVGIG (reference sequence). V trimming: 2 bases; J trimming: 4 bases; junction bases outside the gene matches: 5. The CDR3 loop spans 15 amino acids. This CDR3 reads CAWSTGTGITGELFF. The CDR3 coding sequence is TGTGCCTGGAGTACCGGGACAGGGATCACCGGGGAGCTGTTTTTT.

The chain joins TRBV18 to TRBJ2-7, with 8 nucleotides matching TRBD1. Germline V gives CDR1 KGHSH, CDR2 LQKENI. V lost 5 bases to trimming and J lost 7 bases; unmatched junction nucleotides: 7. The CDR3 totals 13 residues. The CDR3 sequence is CASSADRAGEQYF. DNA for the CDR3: TGTGCCAGCTCAGCGGACAGGGCTGGGGAGCAGTACTTC.

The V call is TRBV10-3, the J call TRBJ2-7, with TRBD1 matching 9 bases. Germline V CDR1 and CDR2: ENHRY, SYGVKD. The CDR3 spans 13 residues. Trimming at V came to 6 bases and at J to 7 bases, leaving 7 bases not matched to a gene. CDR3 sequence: CAIRGGQGEEQYF. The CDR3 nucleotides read TGTGCCATCAGGGGGGGACAGGGCGAGGAGCAGTACTTC.

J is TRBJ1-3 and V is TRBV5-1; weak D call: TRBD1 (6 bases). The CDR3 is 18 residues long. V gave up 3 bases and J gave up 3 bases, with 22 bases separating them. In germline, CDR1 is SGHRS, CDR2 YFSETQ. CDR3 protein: CASSSLPGGREGGNTIYF. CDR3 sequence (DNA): TGCGCCAGCAGCTCCCTCCCTGGGGGCAGGGAGGGTGGAAACACCATATATTTT.

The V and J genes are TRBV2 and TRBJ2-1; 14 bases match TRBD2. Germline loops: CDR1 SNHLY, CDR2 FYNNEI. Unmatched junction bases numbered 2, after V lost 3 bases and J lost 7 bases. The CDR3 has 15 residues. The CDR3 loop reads CASSDWTSGGNEQFF. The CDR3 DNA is TGTGCCAGCAGTGATTGGACTAGCGGGGGGAATGAGCAGTTCTTC. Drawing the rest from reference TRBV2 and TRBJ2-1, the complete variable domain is EPEVTQTPSHQVTQMGQEVILRCVPISNHLYFYWYRQILGQKVEFLVSFYNNEISEKSEIFDDQFSVERPDGSNFTLKIRSTKLEDSAMYFCASSDWTSGGNEQFFGPGTRLTVL.

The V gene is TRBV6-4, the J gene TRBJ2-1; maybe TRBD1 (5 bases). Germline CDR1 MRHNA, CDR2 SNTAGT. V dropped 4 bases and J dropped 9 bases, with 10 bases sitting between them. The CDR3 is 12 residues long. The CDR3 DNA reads TGTGCCAGCAGTGCCTTTGGGGCTGAGCAGTTCTTC. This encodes CASSAFGAEQFF.

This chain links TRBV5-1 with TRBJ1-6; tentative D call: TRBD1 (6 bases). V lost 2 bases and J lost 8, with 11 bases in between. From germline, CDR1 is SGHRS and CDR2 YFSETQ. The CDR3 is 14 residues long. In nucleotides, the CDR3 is TGCGCCAGCAGCTTTGGGAGGGGGGATTCACCCCTCCACTTT. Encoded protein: CASSFGRGDSPLHF. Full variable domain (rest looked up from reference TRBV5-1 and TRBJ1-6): KAGVTQTPRYLIKTRGQQVTLSCSPISGHRSVSWYQQTPGQGLQFLFEYFSETQRNKGNFPGRFSGRQFSNSRSEMNVSTLELGDSALYLCASSFGRGDSPLHFGNGTRLTVT.

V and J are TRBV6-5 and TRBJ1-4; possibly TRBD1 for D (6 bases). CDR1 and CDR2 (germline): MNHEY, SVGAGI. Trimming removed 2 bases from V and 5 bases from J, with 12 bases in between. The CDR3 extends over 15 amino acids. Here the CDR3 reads CASSYDRSANEKLFF. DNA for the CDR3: TGTGCCAGCAGTTACGACAGGTCGGCAAATGAAAAACTGTTTTTT.

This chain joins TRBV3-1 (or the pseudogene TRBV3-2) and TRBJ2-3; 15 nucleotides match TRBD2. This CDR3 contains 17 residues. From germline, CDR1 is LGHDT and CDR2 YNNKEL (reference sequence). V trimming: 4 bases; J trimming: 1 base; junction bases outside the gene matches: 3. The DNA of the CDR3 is TGTGCCAGCAGCCCGGGACTAGCGGGGGGAGGCACAGATACGCAGTATTTT. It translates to CASSPGLAGGGTDTQYF.

The CDR3 is CASSYRGSNQPQHF. The DNA for the CDR3 is TGTGCCAGCAGCTACAGGGGCAGCAATCAGCCCCAGCATTTT. This rearrangement joins TRBV7-2 to TRBJ1-5; 7 bases are a match to TRBD1. This CDR3 region has 14 residues. Germline lookup yields CDR1 SGHTA and CDR2 FQGNSA. Germline trimming cut 4 bases from V and 1 base from J; bases unmatched to any gene: 1.

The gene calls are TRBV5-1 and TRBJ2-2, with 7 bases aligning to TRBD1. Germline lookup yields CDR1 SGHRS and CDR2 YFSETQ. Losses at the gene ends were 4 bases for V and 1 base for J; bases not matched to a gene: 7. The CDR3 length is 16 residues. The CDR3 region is CASSLQTGWNTGELFF. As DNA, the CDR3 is TGCGCCAGCAGCCTGCAGACAGGGTGGAACACCGGGGAGCTGTTTTTT.

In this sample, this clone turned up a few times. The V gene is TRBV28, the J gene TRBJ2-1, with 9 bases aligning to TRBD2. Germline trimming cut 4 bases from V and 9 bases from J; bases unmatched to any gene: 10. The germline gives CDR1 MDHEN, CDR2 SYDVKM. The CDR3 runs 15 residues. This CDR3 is CASSSAAGGGVEQFF. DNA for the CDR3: TGTGCCAGCAGTTCAGCCGCGGGAGGGGGTGTTGAGCAGTTCTTC. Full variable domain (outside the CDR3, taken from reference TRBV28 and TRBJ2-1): DVKVTQSSRYLVKRTGEKVFLECVQDMDHENMFWYRQDPGLGLRLIYFSYDVKMKEKGDIPEGYSVSREKKERFSLILESASTNQTSMYLCASSSAAGGGVEQFFGPGTRLTVL.

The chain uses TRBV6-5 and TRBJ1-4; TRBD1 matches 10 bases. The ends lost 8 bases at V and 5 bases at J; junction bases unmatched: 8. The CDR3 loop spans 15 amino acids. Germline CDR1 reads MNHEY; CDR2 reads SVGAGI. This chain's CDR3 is CASFDRGQVNEKLFF. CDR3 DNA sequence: TGTGCCAGCTTCGACAGGGGGCAGGTCAATGAAAAACTGTTTTTT.

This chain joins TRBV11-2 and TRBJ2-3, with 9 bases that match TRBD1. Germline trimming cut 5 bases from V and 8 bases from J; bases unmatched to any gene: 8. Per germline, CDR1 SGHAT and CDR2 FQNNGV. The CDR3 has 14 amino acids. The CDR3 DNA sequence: TGTGCCAGCAGCCAGACAGGGGGGTATGGTACGCAGTATTTT. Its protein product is CASSQTGGYGTQYF.

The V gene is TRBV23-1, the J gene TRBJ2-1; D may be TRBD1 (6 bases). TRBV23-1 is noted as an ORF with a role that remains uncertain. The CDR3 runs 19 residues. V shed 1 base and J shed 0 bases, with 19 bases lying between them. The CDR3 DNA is TGCGCCAGCAGTCAATACCGGGACACCGAAATAAGCTCCTACAATGAGCAGTTCTTC. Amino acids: CASSQYRDTEISSYNEQFF.

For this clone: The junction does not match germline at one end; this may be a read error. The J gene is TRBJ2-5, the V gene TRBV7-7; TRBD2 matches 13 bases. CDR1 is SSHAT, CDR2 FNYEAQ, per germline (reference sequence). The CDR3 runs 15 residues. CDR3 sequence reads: CASSLGLAGSETQYF. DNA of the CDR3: TGTGCTAGCAGCTTGGGACTAGCGGGATCGGAGACCCAGTACTTC. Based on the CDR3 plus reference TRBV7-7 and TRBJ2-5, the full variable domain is GAGVSQSPRYKVTKRGQDVTLRCDPISSHATLYWYQQALGQGPEFLTYFNYEAQPDKSGLPSDRFSAERPEGSISTLTIQRTEQRDSAMYRCASSLGLAGSETQYFGPGTRLLVL.